This TCR beta chain was identified during a study of OX40 agonist ivuxolimab in advanced cancers. About the research overall: The study reported partial responses in three patients: one hepatocellular carcinoma, two cutaneous melanoma.

For this clone: Its antigen is not known.

Some clones are missing from TCRdb's copy, which holds only in-frame ones; the method was immunoSEQ multiplex PCR. The sample records about 84,000 clones, about four fifths being singletons. Regarding the study as a whole: In general, CD8+ T cells held more expanded clones than CD4+ did, on average. At 0.1 to 3.0 mg/kg and by week 6, CD4+ and CD8+ T cells in the blood had expanded clonally.

The clonotype comes from an adult with an advanced solid tumor such as melanoma, head and neck, liver or kidney cancer. The sequencing here drew on CD4+ or CD8+ T cells sorted from blood, taken in a trial of the OX40 agonist ivuxolimab.

The CDR3 is CASSELLAGGAYNEQFF. Here the CDR3 DNA reads TGCGCCAGCAGTGAACTCTTAGCGGGGGGGGCGTACAATGAGCAGTTCTTC. The V gene is TRBV10-2, the J gene TRBJ2-1, with 11 positions matching TRBD2. CDR1 and CDR2 (germline): WSHSY, SAAADI. V lost 3 bases, J lost 4 bases, and 8 bases stayed unmatched. The CDR3 runs to 17 residues.